Presented here are 19 T cell receptor beta chains from one specimen sequenced in a study of vaccination and CD4 T cells after COVID-19. At the Johns Hopkins FTIC core, DNA taken from cultured CD4+ T cells was sequenced by way of the Oncomine TCR Beta short-read assay. TCRdb called the PCR reads again in MiXCR, with one record for every CDR3 protein. In the table there are about 17,000 distinct CDR3 sequences, over 25% of which are singletons. Described treatment: approximately 9-day PBMC culture with coronavirus spike peptide pools or control peptides (ViraFEST assay). What these receptors recognize is not known. The source material was cultured CD4+ T cells from blood. The source is a human donor with COVID-19.

CDR3 amino acids: CSARGAAGEKYNEQFF. The CDR3 nucleotides are TGCAGTGCTAGAGGAGCAGCGGGGGAGAAATACAATGAGCAGTTCTTC. V is TRBV20-1 and J is TRBJ2-1; 8 nucleotides line up with TRBD2. V lost 1 base, J lost 4 bases, and 9 bases stayed unmatched. Looked up from germline, CDR1 is DFQATT and CDR2 is SNEGSKA (reference sequence). The CDR3 totals 16 residues.

Only a few counts were recorded for this clonotype. The chain couples TRBV6-1 to TRBJ1-2, with D maybe TRBD1 (6 bases). CDR3 length: 14 residues. V was pared by 6 bases and J by 2 bases, with 13 bases between. CDR1 and CDR2 from the germline V gene are MNHNS and SASEGT. This CDR3 is CASRAGQANYGYTF. The CDR3 DNA reads TGTGCCAGCAGGGCGGGACAAGCCAACTATGGCTACACCTTC.

J is TRBJ1-1 and V is TRBV7-9; 7 bases align to TRBD1. The J segment lost 11 bases and the V segment lost 5 bases, leaving 8 bases of the junction unmatched. Germline V gene lookup returns CDR1 SEHNR and CDR2 FQNEAQ (reference sequence). The CDR3 loop spans 12 amino acids. The chain's CDR3 is CASSARDSMAFF. In DNA, the CDR3 is TGTGCCAGCAGCGCACGGGACAGTATGGCTTTCTTT. The entire variable domain, with the rest obtained from reference TRBV7-9 and TRBJ1-1, is as follows: DTGVSQNPRHKITKRGQNVTFRCDPISEHNRLYWYRQTLGQGPEFLTYFQNEAQLEKSRLLSDRFSAERPKGSFSTLEIQRTEQGDSAMYLCASSARDSMAFFGQGTRLTVV.

This clonotype was detected only once. The chain uses TRBV5-4 and TRBJ1-2, with 8 bases matching TRBD1. The CDR3 has 14 residues. The germline CDR1 and CDR2 sequences are SGHNT and YYREEE (reference sequence). J gave up 7 bases and V 3 bases, and 8 bases lay outside the gene matches. Written as DNA, the CDR3 is TGTGCCAGCAGCTCCACCGGGACAGGTCTTGGCTACACCTTC. This codes for CASSSTGTGLGYTF.

This clonotype is labeled as medium-sized (0.01 to 0.1%). This chain joins TRBV6-1 and TRBJ1-5, with D perhaps matching TRBD1 (5 bases). The CDR3 has 16 residues. From germline, CDR1 is MNHNS and CDR2 SASEGT. The ends were cut back, 0 bases at V and 6 bases at J, with 15 bases in the middle. The chain's CDR3 is CASSEASGSLGQPQHF. Written as DNA, the CDR3 is TGTGCCAGCAGTGAAGCTTCAGGGTCTCTGGGTCAGCCCCAGCATTTT.

In this sample, this clonotype turned up once. The CDR3 DNA reads TGTGCCAGCAGCGTAGTGGGGAGTGGCTACACCTTC. Translated, it gives CASSVVGSGYTF. The V and J genes are TRBV9 and TRBJ1-2; D is unresolved. Per germline, CDR1 SGDLS and CDR2 YYNGEE. The CDR3 totals 12 residues. V shed 0 bases and J shed 7 bases, with 7 bases lying between them. Full variable domain (remainder filled in from reference TRBV9 and TRBJ1-2): DSGVTQTPKHLITATGQRVTLRCSPRSGDLSVYWYQQSLDQGLQFLIQYYNGEERAKGNILERFSAQQFPDLHSELNLSSLELGDSALYFCASSVVGSGYTFGSGTRLTVV.

By its share, this clonotype is medium-sized. The chain is built from TRBV20-1 and TRBJ1-2; unclear D gene. The CDR3 is 14 amino acids. V was cut by 6 bases and J by 4 bases, with 18 bases left in between. Germline CDR1 and CDR2: DFQATT and SNEGSKA (reference sequence). CDR3 sequence (DNA): TGCAGTGCAGAACCAGGACGTGGGGTCTATGGCTACACCTTC. Amino acids: CSAEPGRGVYGYTF.

This chain links TRBV11-2 with TRBJ1-5, with TRBD1 as a possible D gene (6 bases). The CDR3 loop spans 14 amino acids. CDR1 SGHAT and CDR2 FQNNGV come from the germline V gene. V lost 5 bases, J lost 3 bases, and 11 bases lay in between. Here the CDR3 reads CASSLPGVNQPQHF. CDR3 coding DNA: TGTGCCAGCAGCCTCCCAGGGGTCAATCAGCCCCAGCATTTT.

This clonotype was observed a single time. This rearrangement joins TRBV11-2 to TRBJ2-5; either TRBD1 or TRBD2 may supply D (5 bases each). Germline V gene lookup returns CDR1 SGHAT and CDR2 FQNNGV. The V and J ends lost 3 bases and 3 bases respectively, with 14 bases between them. This CDR3 is built from 15 residues. The CDR3 loop reads CASSFLSRDEETQYF. In nucleotides, the CDR3 is TGTGCCAGCAGCTTTTTATCACGGGACGAAGAGACCCAGTACTTC.

The chain carries TRBV5-1 and TRBJ2-7; D might be TRBD1 (6 bases). Per the germline V gene, CDR1 is SGHRS and CDR2 is YFSETQ. The CDR3 contains 13 residues. The V and J ends lost 4 bases and 2 bases respectively, with 10 bases between them. The CDR3 sequence: CASSPQGPYEQYF. CDR3 coding DNA: TGCGCCAGCAGCCCGCAGGGGCCCTACGAGCAGTACTTC.

This clonotype was counted between two and nine times. For the CDR3, the DNA is TGTGCCATCAGTGAGGAGGGACAGGGCGATTCACCCCTCCACTTT. Its translation is CAISEEGQGDSPLHF. The genes are TRBV10-3 and TRBJ1-6, with TRBD1 matching 9 bases. Germline CDR1 is ENHRY and CDR2 is SYGVKD. J lost 8 bases, V lost 2 bases, and 4 bases had no gene match. CDR3 length: 15 residues.

This clonotype has a handful of counts. The J gene is TRBJ1-1, the V gene TRBV30; D is possibly TRBD1 (5 bases). CDR1 and CDR2 from the germline V gene are GTSNPN and SVGIG (reference sequence). The ends were cut back, 4 bases at V and 5 bases at J, with 17 bases in the middle. This CDR3 comprises 14 residues. The CDR3 DNA is TGTGCCTGGACTGCAGTTCAGGGAAGGACTGAAGCTTTCTTT. Translated, it gives CAWTAVQGRTEAFF.

Only a few counts were recorded for this clonotype. The chain has TRBV27 and TRBJ2-1; D is undetermined. TRBJ2-7 explains the end of the DNA better; the J call may be wrong. Germline V gives CDR1 MNHEY, CDR2 SMNVEV (reference sequence). The CDR3 consists of 11 residues. CDR3 coding DNA: TGTGCCAGCAGTGACTTTTACGAGCAGTACTTC. Its protein product is CASSDFYEQYF.

This rearrangement joins TRBV2 to TRBJ1-5, with a tentative D call TRBD1 (6 bases). CDR1 SNHLY and CDR2 FYNNEI come from the germline V gene. V lost 7 bases and J lost 3, with 19 bases in between. This CDR3 is built from 16 residues. CDR3 nucleotides: TGTGCCAGCAAATCGGTCGGGGGCGGCGACAATCAGCCCCAGCATTTT. Its translation is CASKSVGGGDNQPQHF. Supplemented by reference TRBV2 and TRBJ1-5, the full variable domain reads EPEVTQTPSHQVTQMGQEVILRCVPISNHLYFYWYRQILGQKVEFLVSFYNNEISEKSEIFDDQFSVERPDGSNFTLKIRSTKLEDSAMYFCASKSVGGGDNQPQHFGDGTRLSIL.

V gene TRBV6-2 or TRBV6-3 combines with J gene TRBJ1-1, with D maybe TRBD1 (5 bases). Trimming took 5 bases from V and 6 from J, leaving 16 bases between them. This CDR3 is built from 14 residues. Germline V lookup: CDR1 MNHEY, CDR2 SVGEGT. CDR3 sequence reads: CASSLPPGGAEAFF. Here the CDR3 DNA reads TGTGCCAGCAGTCTGCCCCCCGGAGGGGCTGAAGCTTTCTTT.

This clonotype was seen a few times. This chain connects TRBV20-1 to TRBJ2-3; D is ambiguous. Germline CDR1 reads DFQATT; CDR2 reads SNEGSKA (reference sequence). V lost 2 bases, J lost 6 bases, and 9 bases lay in between. CDR3 length equals 12 residues. The CDR3 spells CSARYLRDTQYF. The CDR3 nucleotides are TGCAGTGCTAGATACCTACGGGATACGCAGTATTTT.

This clonotype turned up a few times. In nucleotides, the CDR3 is TGTGCCAGCAGTCTACAGGGGAAAGGTACTGAAGCTTTCTTT. Its translation: CASSLQGKGTEAFF. The chain recombines TRBV6-2 or TRBV6-3 with TRBJ1-1; 7 nucleotides agree with TRBD1. Germline V lookup: CDR1 MNHEY, CDR2 SVGEGT. After removal of 5 bases from V and 5 bases from J, the junction contained 8 bases not matched to a gene. CDR3 length: 14 amino acids.

This clonotype was seen more than once but under ten times. J is TRBJ2-5 and V is TRBV12-3 or TRBV12-4; D not resolved. The CDR3 sequence is 12 residues long. The V gene lost 0 bases and the J gene lost 5 bases, with 4 bases spanning the gap. In DNA form, the CDR3 reads TGTGCCAGCAGTTTAGCGTGGGAGACCCAGTACTTC. This gives the protein CASSLAWETQYF.

This clonotype was seen a handful of times. This chain uses TRBV19 with TRBJ1-2; D is unresolved. CDR1 is LNHDA, CDR2 SQIVND, per germline (reference sequence). V lost 5 bases and J lost 7, with 20 bases in between. The CDR3 spans 15 residues. CDR3 coding DNA: TGTGCCAGTAGTCCCGTCAATGGTGGGTTAGGTGGCTACACCTTC. Translated: CASSPVNGGLGGYTF.